This TCR beta chain was documented in a study of CD4 and CD8 cells across lung adenocarcinoma regions. In TCRdb, the PCR reads were re-called with MiXCR into one record per CDR3 protein. The table records 7,500 to 8,500 distinct CDR3 sequences, about 51% of them present only once. This CDR3 is built from 16 residues. Germline V gene sequence: CDR1 SGHVS, CDR2 FQNEAQ. V was pared by 5 bases and J by 13 bases, with 27 bases between. The receptor comes from a female donor with lung adenocarcinoma. The CD4 and CD8 labels of this study may be unreliable. The chain has TRBV7-8 and TRBJ2-4; D is ambiguous. The sequenced material came from CD8+ T cells from the center of a lung tumor. The CDR3 region has the DNA TGTGCCAGCAGCGTATCCGAAAGGAAGGACCAAAACACCCAGTACTTC. Translation: CASSVSERKDQNTQYF.